This T cell receptor (beta chain) stems from a study of blood T cell repertoires in COVID-19 (dated by TCRdb to the early 2020s). For context, the study as a whole: Samples from collaborators originated in the United States, Italy and Spain and spanned both the acute and convalescent phases of COVID-19. Deeply sampled blood TCRbeta repertoires from subjects exposed to, actively infected with, or recovered from COVID-19 were included in the dataset. Samples were obtained from the ongoing ImmuneRACE study (first 160 participants) and from 1,254 subjects provided by 6 global collaborators. The repertoires were released in a freely available public database intended as a resource for research on the immune response to SARS-CoV-2. Sample metadata almost always included a de-identified subject ID, COVID-19 status, age in years and sex. The material from the prospective study consisted of cDNA or gDNA derived from T cells, B-cell-depleted T cells, or PBMCs. Where available, HLA class I and class II types were taken from metadata supplied by the sample provider and were not determined by assay-based typing. General findings and caveats noted by the study authors: Clinical and demographic metadata were provided uncurated, with the amount varying by source and participant.

The immunoSEQ Assay, a bias-controlled multiplex PCR, was used to amplify TCRbeta CDR3 regions from genomic DNA. For the original study's pipeline: The number of nucleated cells in each sample was estimated by amplification of reference gene primers within the assay. To quantify the absolute abundance of each unique TCRbeta CDR3 rearrangement, sequence reads were collapsed and filtered. For each sample, productive Simpson clonality was calculated as the square root of Simpson's diversity index over productive rearrangements. The table comes from immuneACCESS by way of TCRdb, which keeps in-frame sequences with V and J called. Part of the clones is missing from these tables; in studies checked, under half for an unresolved V gene and the rest for unknown reasons. The V and J calls and the clone size are those of that table, but D and trimming were determined from the DNA. In all, the sample holds about 96,000 clones, and 65% to 85% of those were seen once. The ten largest clones represent around 16% of the sample.

Remarks on this clone: Its antigen specificity is not known. No qualities accompany the bases; no much larger clone lies one base away.

The collaborating institutions used their own protocols to collect whole blood in K2EDTA tubes. For TCRbeta analysis, collaborators shipped samples as frozen whole blood, isolated PBMCs, or DNA extracted from either of those sample types. V is cut by 8 bases and J by 5 bases, and the space between the germline ends is 16 bases. Sequences SNHLY (CDR1) and FYNNEI (CDR2) are obtained from the germline V gene. From its cysteine to its phenylalanine, the CDR3 spans 13 amino acids. Just the 39-base CDR3 DNA is kept, in frame starting at base 1. This sequence uses TRBV2 and TRBJ2-7, with TRBD1 as a weak D call on 6 bases. The sample comprised peripheral blood. This clonotype was obtained from a woman aged 55-70 years with acute or convalescent COVID-19. The nucleotides are TGTGCCAGCGGAAACAGGGAACCTAACGAGCAGTACTTC. This translates into CASGNREPNEQYF.